The source of this T cell receptor (beta chain) is a study of T cells in women clearing cervical HPV infection. Study summary: Only a few women had HLA typing results available. The study's findings and limits: Repertoire richness, not evenness, was significantly elevated in CIN3+ cases versus controls.

The data were produced by immunoSEQ multiplex PCR, yet TCRdb's version contains in-frame clones alone and is incomplete. This table lists about 25,000 clones. Cervical HPV DNA detected by MY09/MY11 PCR, typed by dot-blot. Details on this clone: Antigen unknown.

The source is a woman between 18 and 70 years old with a cervical HPV16 infection that either progressed to CIN3+ or cleared (not recorded which). Specimen: blood buffy coat.

CDR3 DNA, as far as it was read: TGTGCCAGCAGCTTCGGGGGGAGCGGTTCACCC. Translating gives CASSFGGSGSP. The full CDR3 protein is CASSFGGSGSPLHF. The gene calls are TRBV11-2 and TRBJ1-6; TRBD1 might be the D (5 bases). Coverage ceases 3 residues before the CDR3 finishes, and the germline J gene fills in the end. Trimming pared 3 bases from V and 9 bases from J, leaving 12 bases between. This CDR3 contains 14 residues. Germline V gene data show CDR1 as SGHAT and CDR2 as FQNNGV.